This T cell receptor beta chain was sequenced in a study of shared clonotypes between healthy human individuals. Study-wide findings and caveats: Although depth was large, rarefaction showed that sequencing of the sorted subsets was incomplete. The study found lower generation probabilities in non-shared clonotypes than in those shared by all four donors.

Germline assignment: CDR1 MGHRA and CDR2 YSYEKL. The CDR3 spans 16 residues. V was shortened by 1 base and J by 3 bases, with 16 bases between the two germline ends. Profiled with immunoSEQ multiplex PCR; TCRdb holds only in-frame clones, not every one. The profile shows approximately 1.9 million clones, around 95% of them singletons. For this clone: The antigen is not known.

CD45RO-negative, CCR7-selected cells formed the naive CD8 fraction, which excluded terminally differentiated effector memory CD45RA+ cells. The specimen was naive CD8+ T cells from PBMCs. This receptor was identified in a man in his late teens or twenties in good health. Some clones in this sample may be carry-over from other donors' samples. The J gene is TRBJ2-7, the V gene TRBV4-1, with a tentative D call TRBD1 (6 bases). For the CDR3, the DNA is TGCGCCAGCAGCCAAGGCTCAGGCAGGGGATTCTACGAGCAGTACTTC. This encodes CASSQGSGRGFYEQYF.